Sequencing of this T cell receptor beta chain was carried out in a study of regulatory dendritic cells for organ transplantation. CD4+ or CD8+ T cells were sorted as naive CD45RA+ or memory CD45RO+. To note about this clone: Its antigen is still unknown.

This CDR3 contains 14 residues. Germline V gene data show CDR1 as MNHEY and CDR2 as SVGAGI. V dropped 0 bases and J dropped 4 bases, with 9 bases sitting between them. The study's findings and limits: Naive CD4+ and CD8+ repertoires were highly diverse; memory CD8+ was most oligoclonal. Mature dendritic cells appeared to drive more memory CD8+ clonal expansion than regulatory ones. Considerable individual heterogeneity was seen in alloreactive memory CD8+ T cells.

The table came from immunoSEQ multiplex PCR; TCRdb's copy has only in-frame clones and leaves some out. The sample records fewer than 25,000 clones, around two thirds being singletons. This sequence joins TRBV6-5 and TRBJ1-1; the D is unclear. Sequenced input: memory CD4+ T cells from blood. The subset is: CD45RO+ memory T cells. This TCR derives from a human donor in good health. The CDR3 bases are TGTGCCAGCAGTTACTCGGAGGCGGGCACTGAAGCTTTCTTT. As protein: CASSYSEAGTEAFF.